The 20 T cell receptor beta chains below all came from one sample that was sequenced in a study of blood T cell repertoires in COVID-19 (dated by TCRdb to the early 2020s). Libraries came from the immunoSEQ multiplex PCR assay. The source is immuneACCESS, and TCRdb retained only in-frame sequences with V and J called. Part of the clones is not carried over; for the studies checked, unresolved V genes explain less than half of this, and the remainder is unexplained. For this sample there are 250,000 to 350,000 clones; approximately 85% appear just once. The ten most abundant clones make up 0.87% of the sample. Sample: peripheral blood. The origin of the receptors is a human donor with COVID-19, enrolled during active disease. The donor label of this sample is uncertain.

This clone is a singleton in its sample. The V call is TRBV27, the J call TRBJ2-1; maybe TRBD2 (6 bases). In germline, CDR1 is MNHEY, CDR2 SMNVEV (reference sequence). Deletions cut 3 bases from V and 0 bases from J, with 9 bases between. The CDR3 runs 15 residues. The DNA of the CDR3 is TGTGCCAGCAGTTTTTCCGGGGGCTCCTACAATGAGCAGTTCTTC. Protein: CASSFSGGSYNEQFF.

The rearrangement uses TRBV9 and TRBJ2-5; 10 positions match TRBD2. The CDR3 extends over 16 amino acids. V shed 0 bases and J 1 base; nucleotides not matched to a gene: 3. Germline CDR1 SGDLS, CDR2 YYNGEE. The CDR3 DNA reads as TGTGCCAGCAGCGTAGTGCCTAGCGGGGGCCAAGAGACCCAGTACTTC. It is translated as CASSVVPSGGQETQYF.

V usage is TRBV12-3 or TRBV12-4 and J usage is TRBJ2-4, with 7 bases lining up with TRBD2. CDR3 length equals 13 residues. V gave up 6 bases and J gave up 8 bases; unmatched junction bases: 7. Here the CDR3 DNA reads TGTGCCAGCAGGCTCGGCGGGGGAGACATTCAGTACTTC. Protein sequence: CASRLGGGDIQYF.

V is TRBV6-5 and J is TRBJ1-6; possibly TRBD1 for D (5 bases). The germline V gene encodes CDR1 MNHEY and CDR2 SVGAGI. CDR3 length equals 15 residues. Trimming pared 0 bases from V and 6 bases from J, leaving 9 bases between. The CDR3 nucleotides are TGTGCCAGCAGTTACTCGCTACAGGCTAATTCACCCCTCCACTTT. Its protein product is CASSYSLQANSPLHF.

The gene calls are TRBV7-2 and TRBJ1-1, with a tentative D call TRBD1 (6 bases). V lost 5 bases and J lost 6, with 16 bases in between. The CDR3 runs 14 residues. The germline V gene encodes CDR1 SGHTA and CDR2 FQGNSA. This CDR3 is CASSPLQGVAEAFF. The CDR3 DNA reads as TGTGCCAGCAGCCCCTTACAGGGCGTGGCTGAAGCTTTCTTT.

The rearrangement uses TRBV19 and TRBJ1-1; D remains ambiguous. The CDR3 runs 14 residues. The germline gives CDR1 LNHDA, CDR2 SQIVND (reference sequence). V shed 3 bases and J shed 3 bases, with 11 bases lying between them. The CDR3 bases are TGTGCCAGTAGTATGGTGGTTCAGGACACTGAAGCTTTCTTT. Its protein product is CASSMVVQDTEAFF.

The chain carries TRBV19 and TRBJ2-1; a possible D gene is TRBD2 (5 bases). This CDR3 has 14 residues. Trimming left V 3 bases short and J 4 bases short, with 10 bases between. Germline CDR1 reads LNHDA; CDR2 reads SQIVND (reference sequence). CDR3 amino acids: CASSIGLQYNEQFF. CDR3 in DNA: TGTGCCAGTAGTATCGGACTGCAGTACAATGAGCAGTTCTTC.

CDR3 protein: CATSSRLAGWVDTQYF. The CDR3 DNA reads as TGTGCCACCAGCAGCCGACTAGCGGGGTGGGTAGATACGCAGTATTTT. The V gene is TRBV15, the J gene TRBJ2-3; 11 nucleotides line up with TRBD2. CDR3 size: 16 residues. Trimming removed 3 bases from V and 5 bases from J; junction bases left unmatched: 7. Germline V lookup: CDR1 LNHNV, CDR2 YYDKDF (reference sequence).

The V call is TRBV6-5, the J call TRBJ2-7, with D perhaps matching TRBD2 (5 bases). Germline CDR1 MNHEY, CDR2 SVGAGI. The CDR3 is 12 amino acids. V lost 6 bases to trimming and J lost 6 bases, with 12 bases between them. The CDR3 spells CASSDPGSEQYF. CDR3 in DNA: TGTGCCAGCAGCGATCCGGGGAGCGAGCAGTACTTC.

The rearrangement links TRBV7-2 to TRBJ2-2, with 7 bases fitting TRBD2. This CDR3 contains 16 residues. Trimming cost V 4 bases and J 2 bases; bases outside gene matches: 7. Germline loops: CDR1 SGHTA, CDR2 FQGNSA. In DNA form, the CDR3 reads TGTGCCAGCAGCTACGCTAGCGGTCTTAACACCGGGGAGCTGTTTTTT. Translated, it gives CASSYASGLNTGELFF.

This clone was counted once. The CDR3 DNA reads as TGTGCCAGCAGTTTAGCGGGAGGCCTTCGCCACGAGCAGTACTTC. Translated: CASSLAGGLRHEQYF. This chain connects TRBV28 to TRBJ2-7; 8 bases are a match to TRBD2. CDR3 length equals 15 residues. Trimming at V came to 2 bases and at J to 5 bases, leaving 8 bases not matched to a gene. Germline V gene lookup returns CDR1 MDHEN and CDR2 SYDVKM. Combining the CDR3 with reference TRBV28 and TRBJ2-7 gives the whole variable domain DVKVTQSSRYLVKRTGEKVFLECVQDMDHENMFWYRQDPGLGLRLIYFSYDVKMKEKGDIPEGYSVSREKKERFSLILESASTNQTSMYLCASSLAGGLRHEQYFGPGTRLTVT.

This chain joins TRBV29-1 and TRBJ2-7; 8 nucleotides match TRBD2. The CDR3 runs to 14 residues. V lost 7 bases and J lost 1; bases outside the gene matches: 9. Per the germline V gene, CDR1 is SQVTM and CDR2 is ANQGSEA. As DNA, the CDR3 is TGCAGCGCGGAAAGCGGGAGTGGTTCCTACGAGCAGTACTTC. It encodes CSAESGSGSYEQYF.

The chain is built from TRBV5-1 and TRBJ1-5; D is ambiguous. Per germline, CDR1 SGHRS and CDR2 YFSETQ. V lost 4 bases to trimming and J lost 7 bases, with 15 bases between them. CDR3 length: 14 residues. The CDR3: CASSPLPGEQPQHF. The CDR3 DNA reads TGCGCCAGCAGCCCCCTCCCCGGGGAACAGCCCCAGCATTTT.

The chain carries TRBV28 and TRBJ2-7; 7 bases are shared with TRBD2. Germline CDR1 reads MDHEN; CDR2 reads SYDVKM. Unmatched junction bases numbered 3, after V lost 6 bases and J lost 1 base. The CDR3 spans 13 residues. The DNA of the CDR3 is TGTGCCAGCAGGGCTAGCGGATCCTACGAGCAGTACTTC. Its protein product is CASRASGSYEQYF. The full variable domain, completed using reference TRBV28 and TRBJ2-7, is DVKVTQSSRYLVKRTGEKVFLECVQDMDHENMFWYRQDPGLGLRLIYFSYDVKMKEKGDIPEGYSVSREKKERFSLILESASTNQTSMYLCASRASGSYEQYFGPGTRLTVT.

CDR3 in amino acids: CASSSGLAEQYF. In nucleotides, the CDR3 is TGTGCCAGCAGTTCGGGACTAGCGGAGCAGTACTTC. V usage is TRBV12-3 or TRBV12-4 and J usage is TRBJ2-7; 10 bases are shared with TRBD2. The CDR3 spans 12 residues. V gave up 4 bases and J gave up 7 bases; unmatched junction bases: 1.

The genes are TRBV7-2 and TRBJ2-3; D is unclear. The CDR3 extends over 14 amino acids. V lost 5 bases, J lost 1 base, and 10 bases lay in between. In germline, CDR1 is SGHTA, CDR2 FQGNSA. The CDR3 is CASSPLSGTDTQYF. The CDR3 bases are TGTGCCAGCAGCCCCTTGAGCGGCACAGATACGCAGTATTTT.

This chain connects TRBV30 to TRBJ2-7; D unresolved. The CDR3 spans 15 residues. The V and J ends lost 0 bases and 5 bases respectively, with 17 bases between them. CDR1 GTSNPN and CDR2 SVGIG come from the germline V gene (reference sequence). CDR3 in DNA: TGTGCCTGGAGTGTATCGGTGAGGTCCACGAACGAGCAGTACTTC. Protein product: CAWSVSVRSTNEQYF.

J is TRBJ1-5 and V is TRBV12-3 or TRBV12-4; D ambiguous. V lost 3 bases, J lost 9 bases, and 12 bases lay in between. The CDR3 loop spans 13 amino acids. CDR3 coding DNA: TGTGCCAGCAGTTTGGGCCGACACACGCCCCAGCATTTT. It encodes CASSLGRHTPQHF.

The chain employs TRBV28 and TRBJ2-5; D gene uncertain. The germline V and J ends were trimmed by 6 bases and 4 bases, with 15 bases remaining between them. This CDR3 has 14 residues. CDR1 is MDHEN, CDR2 SYDVKM, per germline. This CDR3 is CASREIMRGETQYF. CDR3 DNA: TGTGCCAGCAGAGAAATTATGAGAGGAGAGACCCAGTACTTC.

The V call is TRBV19, the J call TRBJ1-3, with D perhaps TRBD1 (5 bases). V lost 7 bases and J 0 bases, leaving 16 bases between the germline ends. CDR3 length equals 16 residues. Germline-derived CDR1 and CDR2 are LNHDA and SQIVND (reference sequence). This chain's CDR3 is CASTSWGEDSGNTIYF. The CDR3, as DNA: TGTGCCAGTACATCATGGGGGGAAGACTCTGGAAACACCATATATTTT.